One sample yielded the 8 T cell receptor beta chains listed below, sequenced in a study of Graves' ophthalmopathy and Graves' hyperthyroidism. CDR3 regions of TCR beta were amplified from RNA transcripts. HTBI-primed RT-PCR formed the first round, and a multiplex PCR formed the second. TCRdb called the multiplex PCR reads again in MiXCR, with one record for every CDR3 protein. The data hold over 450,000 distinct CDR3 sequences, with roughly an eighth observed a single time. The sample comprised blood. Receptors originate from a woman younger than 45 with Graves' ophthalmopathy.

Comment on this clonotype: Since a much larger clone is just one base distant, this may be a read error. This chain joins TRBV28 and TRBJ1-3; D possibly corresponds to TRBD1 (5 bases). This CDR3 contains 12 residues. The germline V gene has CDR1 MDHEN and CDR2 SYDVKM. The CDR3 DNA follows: TGTGCCAGCGCCATGGACCTGGACACCATATGTTTT. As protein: CASAMDLDTICF.

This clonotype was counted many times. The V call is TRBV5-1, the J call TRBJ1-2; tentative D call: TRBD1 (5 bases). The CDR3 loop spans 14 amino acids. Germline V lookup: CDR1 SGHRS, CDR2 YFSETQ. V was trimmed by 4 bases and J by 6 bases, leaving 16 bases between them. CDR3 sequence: CASSHGSGMDGYTF. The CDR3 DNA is TGCGCCAGCAGCCACGGGTCAGGGATGGATGGCTACACCTTC.

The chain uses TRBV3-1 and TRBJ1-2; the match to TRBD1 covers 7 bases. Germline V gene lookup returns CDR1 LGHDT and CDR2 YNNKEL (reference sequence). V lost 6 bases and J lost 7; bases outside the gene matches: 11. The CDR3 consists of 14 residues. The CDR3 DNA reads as TGTGCCAGCAGGGCTCTTGACAGGGCAGGTGGCTACACCTTC. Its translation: CASRALDRAGGYTF.

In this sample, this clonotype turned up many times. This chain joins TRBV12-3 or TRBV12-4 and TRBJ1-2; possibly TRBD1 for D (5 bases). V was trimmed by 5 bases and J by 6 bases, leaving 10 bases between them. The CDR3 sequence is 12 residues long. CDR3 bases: TGTGCCAGCAGTCATCAGGGAAATGGCTACACCTTC. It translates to CASSHQGNGYTF.

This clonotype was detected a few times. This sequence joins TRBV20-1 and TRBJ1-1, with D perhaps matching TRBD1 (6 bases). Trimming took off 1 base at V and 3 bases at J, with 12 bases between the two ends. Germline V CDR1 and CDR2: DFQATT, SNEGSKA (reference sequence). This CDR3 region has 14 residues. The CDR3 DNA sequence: TGCAGTGCTAGAGTACGTACAGGGCACACTGAAGCTTTCTTT. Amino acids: CSARVRTGHTEAFF.

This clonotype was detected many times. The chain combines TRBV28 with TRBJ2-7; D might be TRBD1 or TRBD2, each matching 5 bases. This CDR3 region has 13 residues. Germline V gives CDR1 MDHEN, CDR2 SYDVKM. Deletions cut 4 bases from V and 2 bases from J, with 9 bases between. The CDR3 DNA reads TGTGCCAGCAGTTGGGGGAGCACCTACGAGCAGTACTTC. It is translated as CASSWGSTYEQYF. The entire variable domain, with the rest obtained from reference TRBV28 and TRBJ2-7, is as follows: DVKVTQSSRYLVKRTGEKVFLECVQDMDHENMFWYRQDPGLGLRLIYFSYDVKMKEKGDIPEGYSVSREKKERFSLILESASTNQTSMYLCASSWGSTYEQYFGPGTRLTVT.

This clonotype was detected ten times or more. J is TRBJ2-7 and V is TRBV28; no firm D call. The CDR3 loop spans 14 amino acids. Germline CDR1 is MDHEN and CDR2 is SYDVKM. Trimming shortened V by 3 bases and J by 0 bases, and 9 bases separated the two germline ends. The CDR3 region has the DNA TGTGCCAGCAGTTTCTTGCAGGACTCCTACGAGCAGTACTTC. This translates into CASSFLQDSYEQYF.

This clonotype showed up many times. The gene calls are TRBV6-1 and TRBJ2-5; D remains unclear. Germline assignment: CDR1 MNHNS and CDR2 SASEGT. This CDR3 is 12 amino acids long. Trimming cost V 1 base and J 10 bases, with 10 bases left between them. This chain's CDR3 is CASSEVKVIQYF. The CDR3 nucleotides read TGTGCCAGCAGTGAAGTTAAGGTGATCCAGTACTTC.